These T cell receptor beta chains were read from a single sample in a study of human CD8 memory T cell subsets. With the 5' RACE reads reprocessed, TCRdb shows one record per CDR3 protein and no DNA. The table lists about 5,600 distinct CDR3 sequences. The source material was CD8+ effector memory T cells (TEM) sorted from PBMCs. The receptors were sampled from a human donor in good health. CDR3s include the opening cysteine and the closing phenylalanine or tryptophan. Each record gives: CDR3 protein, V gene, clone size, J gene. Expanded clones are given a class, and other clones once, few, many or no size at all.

cdr3_aa: CASSLVPAMNTEAFF
v_call: TRBV7-2
clone_size: .
j_call: TRBJ1-1

cdr3_aa: CSELVLGNEQFF
v_call: TRBV29-1
clone_size: medium-sized
j_call: TRBJ2-1

cdr3_aa: CASSGAPGSNQPQHF
v_call: TRBV7-9
clone_size: medium-sized
j_call: TRBJ1-5

cdr3_aa: CASSQEVGLPNGEQFF
v_call: TRBV4-3
clone_size: .
j_call: TRBJ2-1

cdr3_aa: CASSYSGVTDTQYF
v_call: TRBV6-6
clone_size: .
j_call: TRBJ2-3

cdr3_aa: CSVEYLDQGTVTNEQYF
v_call: TRBV29-1
clone_size: large
j_call: TRBJ2-7

cdr3_aa: CSARDLDGTDTQYF
v_call: TRBV20-1
clone_size: medium-sized
j_call: TRBJ2-3

cdr3_aa: CATSSYRGPDYEQYF
v_call: TRBV15
clone_size: .
j_call: TRBJ2-7

cdr3_aa: CASSLGGYHTEAFF
v_call: TRBV12-3/TRBV12-4
clone_size: .
j_call: TRBJ1-1

cdr3_aa: CASSLSLQEVYEQYF
v_call: TRBV12-3/TRBV12-4
clone_size: .
j_call: TRBJ2-7

cdr3_aa: CASSEPDFPYEQYF
v_call: TRBV6-1
clone_size: .
j_call: TRBJ2-7

cdr3_aa: CASTNAGGIYEQFF
v_call: TRBV6-2/TRBV6-3
clone_size: .
j_call: TRBJ2-1

cdr3_aa: CASSPTSGGALGETQYF
v_call: TRBV7-6
clone_size: .
j_call: TRBJ2-5

cdr3_aa: CASSFGGPTGELFF
v_call: TRBV7-2
clone_size: medium-sized
j_call: TRBJ2-2

cdr3_aa: CSAREGGLNEQFF
v_call: TRBV20-1
clone_size: .
j_call: TRBJ2-1

cdr3_aa: CASSLGATEQFF
v_call: TRBV7-8
clone_size: medium-sized
j_call: TRBJ2-1

cdr3_aa: CASSPRTSGSRYEQYF
v_call: TRBV13
clone_size: medium-sized
j_call: TRBJ2-7

cdr3_aa: CSAMDGDSYEQYF
v_call: TRBV29-1
clone_size: .
j_call: TRBJ2-7

cdr3_aa: CASSSNGLEVETQYF
v_call: TRBV28
clone_size: medium-sized
j_call: TRBJ2-5

cdr3_aa: CASSLDGRSTGELFF
v_call: TRBV4-3
clone_size: .
j_call: TRBJ2-2

cdr3_aa: CASSLDGDRRTGELFF
v_call: TRBV7-9
clone_size: .
j_call: TRBJ2-2

cdr3_aa: CASSPSGRAYNEQFF
v_call: TRBV13
clone_size: .
j_call: TRBJ2-1

cdr3_aa: CAWTRTSVLEQFF
v_call: TRBV30
clone_size: medium-sized
j_call: TRBJ2-1

cdr3_aa: CSARGRADTGELFF
v_call: TRBV20-1
clone_size: .
j_call: TRBJ2-2

cdr3_aa: CASSLKAGVGVATEAFF
v_call: TRBV7-6
clone_size: .
j_call: TRBJ1-1

cdr3_aa: CASSSLGVLYNEQFF
v_call: TRBV7-6
clone_size: .
j_call: TRBJ2-1

cdr3_aa: CSVVALAGYNEQFF
v_call: TRBV29-1
clone_size: .
j_call: TRBJ2-1

cdr3_aa: CASSPVGDNSPLHF
v_call: TRBV28
clone_size: .
j_call: TRBJ1-6

cdr3_aa: CASRSGTKGMDTQYF
v_call: TRBV6-5
clone_size: .
j_call: TRBJ2-3

cdr3_aa: CAPAVSGELFF
v_call: TRBV5-6
clone_size: .
j_call: TRBJ2-2

cdr3_aa: CASSPVARAEKGTEAFF
v_call: TRBV18
clone_size: .
j_call: TRBJ1-1

cdr3_aa: CASSQDLEYEQYF
v_call: TRBV4-1
clone_size: .
j_call: TRBJ2-7

cdr3_aa: CASSLRPWDTIYF
v_call: TRBV5-4
clone_size: .
j_call: TRBJ1-3

cdr3_aa: CASSEEDTLYEQYF
v_call: TRBV2
clone_size: .
j_call: TRBJ2-7

cdr3_aa: CSAAVGEAVWNYGYTF
v_call: TRBV29-1
clone_size: medium-sized
j_call: TRBJ1-2

cdr3_aa: CASSLRGDTEAFF
v_call: TRBV7-8
clone_size: large
j_call: TRBJ1-1

cdr3_aa: CASINRGQVGELFF
v_call: TRBV19
clone_size: .
j_call: TRBJ2-2

cdr3_aa: CASLPQGGLYTGELFF
v_call: TRBV6-2/TRBV6-3
clone_size: medium-sized
j_call: TRBJ2-2

cdr3_aa: CASSLYFNTGELFF
v_call: TRBV7-3
clone_size: medium-sized
j_call: TRBJ2-2

cdr3_aa: CASSFGTGRYEQYF
v_call: TRBV28
clone_size: large
j_call: TRBJ2-7

cdr3_aa: CSARGRENQPQHF
v_call: TRBV20-1
clone_size: medium-sized
j_call: TRBJ1-5

cdr3_aa: CASSHENRASYNSPLHF
v_call: TRBV23-1
clone_size: .
j_call: TRBJ1-6

cdr3_aa: CASSLTETYGYTF
v_call: TRBV7-6
clone_size: .
j_call: TRBJ1-2

cdr3_aa: CASSPLTSGDNEQFF
v_call: TRBV18
clone_size: .
j_call: TRBJ2-1

cdr3_aa: CASSLTGGYYGYTF
v_call: TRBV28
clone_size: medium-sized
j_call: TRBJ1-2

cdr3_aa: CASSQDSPGLAGYEQYF
v_call: TRBV4-2
clone_size: medium-sized
j_call: TRBJ2-7

cdr3_aa: CASSQVGTVNTEAFF
v_call: TRBV4-1
clone_size: .
j_call: TRBJ1-1

cdr3_aa: CAWVEGISGNTIYF
v_call: TRBV30
clone_size: medium-sized
j_call: TRBJ1-3

cdr3_aa: CASSPLRDYPRETQYF
v_call: TRBV27
clone_size: .
j_call: TRBJ2-5

cdr3_aa: CASSASPGGRGETQYF
v_call: TRBV7-8
clone_size: .
j_call: TRBJ2-5

cdr3_aa: CASGSHSGRAVEETQYF
v_call: TRBV12-5
clone_size: .
j_call: TRBJ2-5

cdr3_aa: CASSSDRVSSTDTQYF
v_call: TRBV5-5
clone_size: .
j_call: TRBJ2-3

cdr3_aa: CASSDSGGAYEQYF
v_call: TRBV6-5
clone_size: .
j_call: TRBJ2-7

cdr3_aa: CASGLRSYEQYF
v_call: TRBV12-5
clone_size: .
j_call: TRBJ2-7

cdr3_aa: CASSSGPSEQYF
v_call: TRBV5-6
clone_size: .
j_call: TRBJ2-7